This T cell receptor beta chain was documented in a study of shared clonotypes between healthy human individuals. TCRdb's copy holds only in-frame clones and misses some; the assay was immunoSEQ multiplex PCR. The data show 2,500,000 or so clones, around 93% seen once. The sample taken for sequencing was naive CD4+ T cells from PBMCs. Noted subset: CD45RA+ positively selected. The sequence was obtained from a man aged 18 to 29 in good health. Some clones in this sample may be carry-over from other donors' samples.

The chain's CDR3 is CASGGGGTDTQYF. The CDR3 DNA follows: TGTGCCAGCGGCGGGGGGGGAACAGATACGCAGTATTTT. J is TRBJ2-3 and V is TRBV13; 9 bases map to TRBD2. Germline V gives CDR1 PRHDT, CDR2 FYEKMQ (reference sequence). CDR3 length equals 13 residues. After removal of 8 bases from V and 3 bases from J, the junction contained 3 bases not matched to a gene.